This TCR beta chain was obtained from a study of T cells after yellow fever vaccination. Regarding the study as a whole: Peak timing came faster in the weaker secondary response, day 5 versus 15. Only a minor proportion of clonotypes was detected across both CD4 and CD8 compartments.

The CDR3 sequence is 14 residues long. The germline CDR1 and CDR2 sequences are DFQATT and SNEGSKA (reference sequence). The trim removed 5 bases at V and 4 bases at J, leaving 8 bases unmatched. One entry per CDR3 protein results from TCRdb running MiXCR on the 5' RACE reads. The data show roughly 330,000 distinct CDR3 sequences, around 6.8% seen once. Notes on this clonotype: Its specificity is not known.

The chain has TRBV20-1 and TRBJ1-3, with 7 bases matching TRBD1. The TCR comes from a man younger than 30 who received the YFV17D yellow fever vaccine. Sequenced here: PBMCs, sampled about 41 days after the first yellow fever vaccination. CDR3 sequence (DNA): TGCAGTGCTTCCCACAGGGGACGGGGAAACACCATATATTTT. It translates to CSASHRGRGNTIYF.